The T cell receptor (beta chain) described here comes from a study of blood T cell repertoires in COVID-19 (dated by TCRdb to 2018 to 2020). As for the study more broadly: Samples from collaborators originated in the United States, Italy and Spain and spanned both the acute and convalescent phases of COVID-19. The prospective study material was composed of cDNA or gDNA derived from T cells, B-cell-depleted T cells, or PBMCs. Deeply sampled blood TCRbeta repertoires from subjects exposed to, actively infected with, or recovered from COVID-19 were included in the dataset. The repertoires were released in a freely available public database meant as a resource for research on the immune response to SARS-CoV-2. Samples were obtained from the ongoing ImmuneRACE study (first 160 participants) and from 1,000 to 1,500 subjects provided by 6 global collaborators. The sample metadata nearly always contained a de-identified subject ID, COVID-19 status, age in years and sex. Where available, HLA class I and class II types were obtained from metadata supplied by the sample provider rather than from assay-based typing. General study outcomes and caveats: Clinical and demographic metadata were provided uncurated, with the amount varying by source and participant.

TCRbeta CDR3 regions were amplified from genomic DNA by means of the immunoSEQ Assay, a bias-controlled multiplex PCR. The study's processing was this. Within the assay, amplification of reference gene primers was used to estimate how many nucleated cells each sample contained. Sequence reads were collapsed and filtered to measure the absolute abundance of every unique TCRbeta CDR3 rearrangement. For each sample, productive Simpson clonality was calculated by taking the square root of Simpson's diversity index across productive rearrangements. Imported from immuneACCESS, the table was reduced by TCRdb to in-frame sequences with V and J called. These copies leave out some clones; in studies compared against another copy, an unresolved V gene accounts for under half, and the cause of the remainder is not known. The V and J calls and clone size were taken over from that table, and D and trimming were inferred from the DNA. Present in this sample are approximately 300,000 clones, 85% to 90% of which were seen just once. The ten top clones hold roughly 10% of the sample.

A remark on this clone: The antigen this receptor binds is unknown. No base-level quality is on record; no much larger clone is a single base apart.

Reading from cysteine to phenylalanine, the CDR3 counts 15 amino acids. This entry keeps only the CDR3 DNA: 45 bases, framed from base 1. CDR1 SGHNT and CDR2 YYREEE are derived from the germline V gene (reference sequence). V is cut back by 1 base and J by 7 bases, with 5 bases in the junction unmatched. Enrolling through a virtual design, the prospective study's participants ranged in age from roughly 18 to 89 years and lived across 20 to 25 United States geographic areas. Cohort assignment in the prospective study relied on participant-reported clinical history from a screening survey and a study questionnaire. ImmuneRACE Cohort 3 recovered participants were defined by two consecutive negative NP/OP PCR tests, healthcare professional clearance, or symptom resolution. In the prospective study, mobile phlebotomists collected whole blood, serum and a nasopharyngeal or oropharyngeal swab from each participant. Additional blood draws and questionnaires over an approximately 2-month period could optionally be provided by prospective study participants. Before DNA extraction, blood samples from the prospective study were shipped at room temperature or frozen.

Sequenced input: PBMCs or T cells enriched from blood (not recorded which). The clonotype comes from a woman between 18 and 29 years old who had recovered from COVID-19. Recombination joined TRBV5-4 with TRBJ1-4; TRBD1 fits 9 bases in the junction. The CDR3 is CASSLTGGGGEKLFF. The bases are TGTGCCAGCAGCTTGACAGGGGGCGGAGGTGAAAAACTGTTTTTT.